Shown below are 27 T cell receptor beta chains from a single sample sequenced in a study of blood T cells in healthy people across ages. Combining a sample-barcoded 5' primer with a J-beta primer mix, a second PCR ran for roughly 6 to 11 cycles. MiXCR, run by TCRdb on the 5' RACE reads, gives a single entry per CDR3 protein. The profile shows about 1.7 million distinct CDR3 sequences, roughly 30% of them singletons. The material sequenced was blood. These receptors were taken from a woman aged 30 to 39 in good health.

V and J are TRBV3-1 and TRBJ2-1; maybe TRBD1 (6 bases). V lost 0 bases and J lost 4, with 10 bases in between. Germline CDR1 reads LGHDT; CDR2 reads YNNKEL (reference sequence). This CDR3 has 15 amino acids. CDR3 protein: CASSQDLTGYNEQFF. CDR3 DNA sequence: TGTGCCAGCAGCCAAGATTTAACAGGGTACAATGAGCAGTTCTTC.

This rearrangement joins TRBV7-9 to TRBJ2-7; 8 nucleotides match TRBD1. This CDR3 has 16 residues. Germline-derived CDR1 and CDR2 are SEHNR and FQNEAQ (reference sequence). J gave up 0 bases and V 5 bases, and 9 bases lay outside the gene matches. CDR3 protein: CASSPYGQGISYEQYF. CDR3 DNA sequence: TGTGCCAGCAGCCCCTACGGACAGGGTATCTCCTACGAGCAGTACTTC.

There are many counts of this clonotype. V and J are TRBV7-8 and TRBJ1-5; D not certain. Trimming took off 1 base at V and 5 bases at J, with 6 bases between the two ends. The V gene's germline CDR1 is SGHVS and CDR2 FQNEAQ. The CDR3 covers 13 residues. CDR3 residues: CASSLDLYQPQHF. CDR3 sequence (DNA): TGTGCCAGCAGCTTAGACCTTTATCAGCCCCAGCATTTT.

Details on this clonotype: Just one base apart from a much larger clone, this may be a read error. The V call is TRBV10-3, the J call TRBJ2-1, with unresolved D. Germline CDR1 is ENHRY and CDR2 is SYGVKD. This CDR3 has 12 residues. The V end lost 2 bases, the J end lost 7 bases, and 6 bases lay between the germline ends. The CDR3 DNA is TGTGCCATCAGTGAGGCGTGTAATGAGCAGTTCTTC. Protein product: CAISEACNEQFF.

This clonotype was recorded at least ten times. This chain connects TRBV9 to TRBJ2-7, with a tentative D call TRBD2 (5 bases). Trimming removed 6 bases from V and 2 bases from J, with 18 bases in between. The germline V gene encodes CDR1 SGDLS and CDR2 YYNGEE. The CDR3 sequence is 15 residues long. The CDR3 is CASTASGAGPYEQYF. In DNA, the CDR3 is TGTGCCAGCACCGCGAGCGGAGCCGGACCCTACGAGCAGTACTTC.

This clonotype was detected many times. The rearrangement uses TRBV7-2 and TRBJ2-5; D ambiguous. V lost 8 bases and J 5 bases, leaving 21 bases between the germline ends. The germline CDR1 and CDR2 sequences are SGHTA and FQGNSA. The CDR3 is 15 amino acids. CDR3 nucleotide sequence: TGTGCCAGCGCCCCCGTTATAGGTGGGCGGGAGACCCAGTACTTC. It yields the protein CASAPVIGGRETQYF.

This chain connects TRBV12-3 or TRBV12-4 to TRBJ2-3; TRBD2 agrees at 7 bases. Losses at the gene ends were 6 bases for V and 3 bases for J; bases not matched to a gene: 9. The CDR3 spans 15 residues. The CDR3 is CASSFRLARTDTQYF. The DNA of the CDR3 is TGTGCCAGCAGCTTTAGACTAGCTAGGACAGATACGCAGTATTTT.

The chain recombines TRBV15 with TRBJ2-3; D is ambiguous. The CDR3 sequence is 17 residues long. The germline CDR1 and CDR2 sequences are LNHNV and YYDKDF (reference sequence). The ends were cut back, 3 bases at V and 2 bases at J, with 18 bases in the middle. The CDR3 DNA reads TGTGCCACCAGCAGGGCCCCCGGTGCCAGACTCACAGATACGCAGTATTTT. It translates to CATSRAPGARLTDTQYF.

The gene calls are TRBV19 and TRBJ2-5, with 11 bases lining up with TRBD2. TRBJ2-7 explains the end of the DNA better; the J call may be wrong. The CDR3 is 16 amino acids. Germline CDR1 is LNHDA and CDR2 is SQIVND (reference sequence). The CDR3 nucleotides are TGTGCCAGTAGTTTACTTACTAGCGGGGGATTCTACGAGCAGTACTTC. Translated: CASSLLTSGGFYEQYF.

The count of this clonotype is one. J is TRBJ1-3 and V is TRBV3-1; D is ambiguous. The germline gives CDR1 LGHDT, CDR2 YNNKEL (reference sequence). The CDR3 consists of 13 residues. V shed 4 bases and J shed 8 bases, with 12 bases lying between them. The DNA of the CDR3 is TGTGCCAGCAGCCCAACACCGGCGGACACCATATATTTT. As protein: CASSPTPADTIYF.

This clonotype has a handful of counts. The chain couples TRBV11-2 to TRBJ2-5; D perhaps matches TRBD2 (5 bases). From germline, CDR1 is SGHAT and CDR2 FQNNGV. The germline V and J ends were trimmed by 1 base and 0 bases, with 12 bases remaining between them. The CDR3 is 16 residues long. DNA for the CDR3: TGTGCCAGCAGCTTAGGGTTTACGCGGGACCAAGAGACCCAGTACTTC. Its translation is CASSLGFTRDQETQYF.

This clonotype showed up just a few times. This chain connects TRBV5-1 to TRBJ2-6; D perhaps matches TRBD2 (5 bases). The CDR3 consists of 16 residues. Trimming shortened V by 4 bases and J by 0 bases, and 11 bases separated the two germline ends. CDR1 and CDR2 from the germline V gene are SGHRS and YFSETQ. The CDR3 loop is CASSIGLGSGANVLTF. CDR3 in DNA: TGCGCCAGCAGCATCGGACTGGGCTCTGGGGCCAACGTCCTGACTTTC.

This clonotype has a handful of counts. V gene TRBV14 combines with J gene TRBJ2-7, with 12 positions matching TRBD2. Per the germline V gene, CDR1 is SGHDN and CDR2 is FVKESK. The ends lost 4 bases at V and 2 bases at J; junction bases unmatched: 9. CDR3 length equals 17 residues. CDR3 loop: CASSPRGLAGLAYEQYF. The CDR3, as DNA: TGTGCCAGCAGCCCTCGTGGACTAGCGGGACTGGCCTACGAGCAGTACTTC.

This clonotype was seen a few times. The chain recombines TRBV6-2 or TRBV6-3 with TRBJ2-4; D not certain. CDR3 length equals 13 residues. V was shortened by 8 bases and J by 3 bases, with 11 bases between the two germline ends. Germline CDR1 is MNHEY and CDR2 is SVGEGT. The DNA of the CDR3 is TGTGCCAGCCGTGGTGGAGTCAAAAACATTCAGTACTTC. Its protein is CASRGGVKNIQYF.

This clonotype has only a few counts. This chain joins TRBV19 and TRBJ1-2; D ambiguous. Germline V gives CDR1 LNHDA, CDR2 SQIVND (reference sequence). The V end was cut by 3 bases, the J end by 8 bases, with 10 bases between. The CDR3 totals 12 residues. CDR3 amino acids: CASSMAGRGYTF. The CDR3 coding sequence is TGTGCCAGTAGTATGGCGGGGAGAGGCTACACCTTC.

The chain uses TRBV5-1 and TRBJ2-1, with D possibly TRBD1 on 5 matching bases. Germline V gives CDR1 SGHRS, CDR2 YFSETQ. The V gene lost 1 base and the J gene lost 14 bases, with 10 bases spanning the gap. The CDR3 loop spans 11 amino acids. CDR3 region: CASSLQDTKFF. The CDR3 DNA is TGCGCCAGCAGCTTGCAGGACACAAAGTTCTTC.

The V call is TRBV9, the J call TRBJ2-2; no clear D gene. Trimming removed 3 bases at V and 0 bases at J, with 6 bases between. Looked up from germline, CDR1 is SGDLS and CDR2 is YYNGEE. This CDR3 is 14 amino acids long. The chain's CDR3 is CASSGPSNTGELFF. The CDR3 nucleotides are TGTGCCAGCAGCGGACCATCGAACACCGGGGAGCTGTTTTTT.

This clonotype showed up just a few times. As DNA, the CDR3 is TGTGCCAGCAGCCGGACTGGAATTGAAAAACTGTTTTTT. Its protein product is CASSRTGIEKLFF. The rearrangement uses TRBV3-1 and TRBJ1-4; D is uncertain. Germline values: CDR1 LGHDT, CDR2 YNNKEL (reference sequence). Trimming left V 4 bases short and J 7 bases short, with 10 bases between. The CDR3 runs to 13 residues.

The rearrangement joins TRBV15 to TRBJ2-7, with D maybe TRBD2 (6 bases). The CDR3 length is 13 residues. Germline V gene data show CDR1 as LNHNV and CDR2 as YYDKDF (reference sequence). The ends were cut back, 6 bases at V and 2 bases at J, with 11 bases in the middle. For the CDR3, the DNA is TGTGCCACCAGAAGTGGCGGGACCTACGAGCAGTACTTC. Translation gives CATRSGGTYEQYF.

This clonotype was seen a handful of times. CDR3 loop: CSATGGDRGIDEQYF. CDR3 bases: TGCAGCGCAACGGGGGGGGACAGGGGAATCGACGAGCAGTACTTC. V usage is TRBV29-1 and J usage is TRBJ2-7; 10 bases agree with TRBD1. After removal of 7 bases from V and 5 bases from J, the junction contained 14 bases not matched to a gene. CDR3 length equals 15 residues. Looked up from germline, CDR1 is SQVTM and CDR2 is ANQGSEA.

This clonotype has a count of ten or more. CDR3 in DNA: TGCGCCAGCAGCCGATCGAGAGGGGCCGAGCAGTACTTC. As protein: CASSRSRGAEQYF. The V call is TRBV5-1, the J call TRBJ2-7, with D perhaps given as TRBD1 or TRBD2 (5 bases each). The CDR3 totals 13 residues. The V end lost 4 bases, the J end lost 6 bases, and 14 bases lay between the germline ends. Germline CDR1 reads SGHRS; CDR2 reads YFSETQ.

J is TRBJ1-1 and V is TRBV4-2; no firm D call. The CDR3 runs to 16 residues. Germline assignment: CDR1 LGHNA and CDR2 YNFKEQ. Trimming left V 0 bases short and J 0 bases short, with 11 bases between. For the CDR3, the DNA is TGTGCCAGCAGCCAAGAGTTCAGTGAGATGAACACTGAAGCTTTCTTT. Amino acid sequence: CASSQEFSEMNTEAFF.

In its sample, this clonotype was seen many times. The chain carries TRBV7-3 and TRBJ2-3; possibly TRBD2 for D (5 bases). V lost 2 bases and J 4 bases, leaving 10 bases between the germline ends. CDR1 and CDR2 (germline): SGHTA, FQGTGA. The CDR3 is 14 amino acids. CDR3 in amino acids: CASSLALAPDTQYF. The CDR3 nucleotides read TGTGCCAGCAGCTTAGCGCTAGCCCCAGATACGCAGTATTTT.

The chain is built from TRBV15 and TRBJ2-7; perhaps D is TRBD1 or TRBD2 (6 bases each). Trimming cost V 0 bases and J 8 bases, with 8 bases left between them. This CDR3 spans 12 amino acids. Germline V gene data show CDR1 as LNHNV and CDR2 as YYDKDF (reference sequence). DNA for the CDR3: TGTGCCACCAGCAGAGATCGGGGGCAGCAGTACTTC. As protein: CATSRDRGQQYF.

The chain links TRBV15 to TRBJ2-7; no firm D call. The DNA end is a closer match to TRBJ2-4, so the J assignment may be wrong. CDR1 and CDR2 (germline): LNHNV, YYDKDF (reference sequence). CDR3 length equals 15 residues. CDR3 nucleotide sequence: TGTGCCACCAGCAGAGGGACCGTCCTAACGGACATTCAGTACTTC. Protein sequence: CATSRGTVLTDIQYF.

A note on this clonotype: This may stem from a read error, because a much larger clone lies one nucleotide away. V and J are TRBV6-5 and TRBJ2-1; 13 bases are a match to TRBD2. The J call may be wrong; the DNA end is better matched by TRBJ2-7. CDR1 and CDR2 from the germline V gene are MNHEY and SVGAGI. The CDR3 loop spans 16 amino acids. The DNA for the CDR3 is TGTGCCAGCAGTCGTACTAGCGGGAGGGGGAACAATGAGCAGTACTTC. It specifies CASSRTSGRGNNEQYF.

This clonotype was recorded a few times. The genes are TRBV29-1 and TRBJ2-3; TRBD1 aligns across 10 bases. Germline CDR1 SQVTM, CDR2 ANQGSEA. Trimming took 2 bases from V and 4 from J; bases not matched to a gene: 6. This CDR3 is built from 15 residues. The CDR3 is CSVESWDRGPDTQYF. The CDR3 DNA reads as TGCAGCGTTGAATCTTGGGACAGGGGCCCAGATACGCAGTATTTT.